The 18 T cell receptor beta chains in this list originate from one sample, sequenced in a study of shared clonotypes between healthy human individuals. TCRdb's table, derived via immunoSEQ multiplex PCR, lists solely in-frame clones and lacks some. The data show about 750,000 clones, about 92% seen once. Naivety among CD8 cells was defined by CD45RO negativity and positive CCR7 selection, thereby excluding terminally differentiated effector memory CD45RA+ cells. The sample consisted of naive CD8+ T cells sorted from blood. These receptors were taken from a man aged 30-40 years in good health.

Comments on this clone: A read error may produce the germline difference seen at one junction end. This sample includes further DNA sequences coding for the same CDR3. The chain uses TRBV28 and TRBJ2-7, with D perhaps TRBD2 (7 bases). The CDR3 is made up of 13 amino acids. Per the germline V gene, CDR1 is MDHEN and CDR2 is SYDVKM. In DNA, the CDR3 is TGTGCCAGTAGTTTTGGAGGGGGAGGGGAGCAGTACTTC. The encoded protein is CASSFGGGGEQYF.

The chain employs TRBV11-3 and TRBJ2-7, with D possibly matching TRBD1 (6 bases). CDR1 SGHNT and CDR2 YENEEA come from the germline V gene. V lost 5 bases and J 5 bases, leaving 13 bases between the germline ends. The CDR3 loop spans 13 amino acids. The CDR3 here is CASSPRGYDEQYF. The CDR3 DNA reads TGTGCCAGCAGCCCGAGGGGGTATGACGAGCAGTACTTC. Using reference TRBV11-3 and TRBJ2-7 for the parts outside the CDR3, the full variable domain is EAGVVQSPRYKIIEKKQPVAFWCNPISGHNTLYWYLQNLGQGPELLIRYENEEAVDDSQLPKDRFSAERLKGVDSTLKIQPAELGDSAVYLCASSPRGYDEQYFGPGTRLTVT.

V usage is TRBV27 and J usage is TRBJ2-1, with a weak D call TRBD1 (5 bases). Looked up from germline, CDR1 is MNHEY and CDR2 is SMNVEV (reference sequence). V lost 5 bases to trimming and J lost 8 bases, with 13 bases between them. CDR3 length: 13 residues. The CDR3 DNA reads as TGTGCCAGCAGTCGGAACAGGATCGATGAGCAGTTCTTC. Encoded protein: CASSRNRIDEQFF.

The chain uses TRBV4-3 and TRBJ2-7; 9 bases are shared with TRBD1. The germline V gene encodes CDR1 LGHNA and CDR2 YSLEER. The CDR3 runs 15 residues. With 1 base clipped from V and 8 bases from J, the junction kept 9 bases outside the gene matches. The CDR3, as DNA: TGCGCCAGCAGCCAAGCCCGGACAGGGGCGGGCAAGCAGTACTTC. Translated, it gives CASSQARTGAGKQYF.

The chain is built from TRBV20-1 and TRBJ1-1; D not certain. V lost 6 bases and J lost 11, with 16 bases in between. CDR3 length equals 11 residues. Germline V CDR1 and CDR2: DFQATT, SNEGSKA (reference sequence). The CDR3 loop reads CSAMGSRAAFF. In DNA form, the CDR3 reads TGCAGTGCCATGGGGTCAAGGGCTGCTTTCTTT.

The V call is TRBV7-3, the J call TRBJ2-3; 8 bases are a match to TRBD1. V lost 5 bases to trimming and J lost 1 base; unmatched junction nucleotides: 5. This CDR3 contains 15 residues. Germline CDR1 reads SGHTA; CDR2 reads FQGTGA. CDR3 bases: TGTGCCAGCAGCCACGTGACAGGGGGCACAGATACGCAGTATTTT. Its translation: CASSHVTGGTDTQYF.

The chain employs TRBV27 and TRBJ2-7, with 8 bases matching TRBD1. This CDR3 spans 17 amino acids. The germline V gene encodes CDR1 MNHEY and CDR2 SMNVEV (reference sequence). With V trimmed by 3 bases and J by 3 bases, 13 bases remained unmatched. DNA for the CDR3: TGTGCCAGCAGTTTCCAATTCGGACAGGGTTCGGACTACGAGCAGTACTTC. It yields the protein CASSFQFGQGSDYEQYF.

The chain has TRBV5-5 and TRBJ2-5; D is uncertain. The V end was cut by 7 bases, the J end by 5 bases, with 21 bases between. Germline assignment: CDR1 SGHKS and CDR2 YYEKEE (reference sequence). This CDR3 spans 15 amino acids. CDR3 in amino acids: CASRSVEGLDETQYF. CDR3 in DNA: TGTGCCAGCCGCTCTGTAGAAGGGCTCGACGAGACCCAGTACTTC.

This chain joins TRBV6-4 and TRBJ2-1; 8 nucleotides agree with TRBD1. There are 14 residues in the CDR3. V was pared by 4 bases and J by 6 bases, with 5 bases of the junction left unmatched. Per germline, CDR1 MRHNA and CDR2 SNTAGT. In DNA form, the CDR3 reads TGTGCCAGCAGTGCTCAGGGGGCGAGCAATGAGCAGTTCTTC. Its translation: CASSAQGASNEQFF.

The chain joins TRBV6-1 to TRBJ2-7, with D perhaps TRBD1 (6 bases). Germline assignment: CDR1 MNHNS and CDR2 SASEGT. This CDR3 has 12 residues. V shed 10 bases and J shed 5 bases, with 15 bases lying between them. In DNA, the CDR3 is TGTGCCACGACCGGGACAACGCACGAGCAGTACTTC. Amino acid sequence: CATTGTTHEQYF.

The chain is built from TRBV30 and TRBJ2-1; D is unresolved. The CDR3 covers 11 residues. Trimming shortened V by 4 bases and J by 5 bases, and 6 bases separated the two germline ends. Germline assignment: CDR1 GTSNPN and CDR2 SVGIG (reference sequence). In DNA, the CDR3 is TGTGCCTGGATATCGAACAATGAGCAGTTCTTC. This codes for CAWISNNEQFF. Looking up the rest from reference TRBV30 and TRBJ2-1 gives the full variable domain: SQTIHQWPATLVQPVGSPLSLECTVEGTSNPNLYWYRQAAGRGLQLLFYSVGIGQISSEVPQNLSASRPQDRQFILSSKKLLLSDSGFYLCAWISNNEQFFGPGTRLTVL.

V usage is TRBV9 and J usage is TRBJ2-3; 7 positions agree with TRBD2. This CDR3 spans 13 amino acids. Germline V lookup: CDR1 SGDLS, CDR2 YYNGEE. The trim removed 5 bases at V and 4 bases at J, leaving 4 bases unmatched. CDR3 sequence: CASRSGTSDTQYF. CDR3 coding DNA: TGTGCCAGCAGAAGCGGGACCTCAGATACGCAGTATTTT.

CDR3 bases: TGTGCCAGCAGCTTAGCGCTCGGAGGACCGAACACTGAAGCTTTCTTT. The encoded protein is CASSLALGGPNTEAFF. The gene calls are TRBV7-9 and TRBJ1-1; D is unclear. This CDR3 region has 16 residues. Trimming left V 0 bases short and J 1 base short, with 12 bases between. Looked up from germline, CDR1 is SEHNR and CDR2 is FQNEAQ (reference sequence).

The chain has TRBV7-8 and TRBJ1-5, with D possibly TRBD1 on 5 matching bases. CDR3 length: 16 residues. V was clipped by 5 bases and J by 5 bases, with 19 bases between them. The germline gives CDR1 SGHVS, CDR2 FQNEAQ. CDR3 loop: CASSALGAQLDQPQHF. CDR3 nucleotides: TGTGCCAGCAGCGCCTTAGGGGCACAACTTGATCAGCCCCAGCATTTT.

V gene TRBV28 combines with J gene TRBJ1-5; D is possibly TRBD1 (6 bases). V was trimmed by 3 bases and J by 7 bases, leaving 13 bases between them. This CDR3 comprises 14 residues. Germline CDR1 MDHEN, CDR2 SYDVKM. CDR3 sequence (DNA): TGTGCCAGCAGTTTTGACAGGTTGAACCAGCCCCAGCATTTT. It encodes CASSFDRLNQPQHF.

The V gene is TRBV29-1, the J gene TRBJ2-3, with TRBD2 matching over 9 bases. The CDR3 length is 16 residues. Per the germline V gene, CDR1 is SQVTM and CDR2 is ANQGSEA. After removal of 1 base from V and 4 bases from J, the junction contained 9 bases not matched to a gene. As DNA, the CDR3 is TGCAGCGTTGAAGGAGAGGCGGGAGGGCCCTCAGATACGCAGTATTTT. It is translated as CSVEGEAGGPSDTQYF.

This clone came up once. The chain employs TRBV11-2 and TRBJ2-7; perhaps TRBD2 as D (5 bases). Trimming removed 0 bases from V and 11 bases from J, with 14 bases in between. The germline gives CDR1 SGHAT, CDR2 FQNNGV. This CDR3 comprises 13 residues. CDR3 in DNA: TGTGCCAGCAGCTTAGAGTCTAGCTTCAGAGAGTACTTC. It codes for CASSLESSFREYF.

The CDR3 sequence: CASSQKYEQYF. CDR3 nucleotides: TGTGCCAGCAGTCAGAAATACGAGCAGTACTTC. V usage is TRBV28 and J usage is TRBJ2-7; no definite D call. The CDR3 has 11 residues. The germline V gene encodes CDR1 MDHEN and CDR2 SYDVKM. Trimming removed 5 bases from V and 4 bases from J, with 6 bases in between.